This T cell receptor (beta chain) was captured by sequencing in a study of post-analysis software for immune sequencing data. Each TCR beta cDNA library carried unique molecular identifiers. Using its own MiXCR run on the PCR reads, TCRdb lists one record per CDR3 protein. This sample has around 710,000 distinct CDR3 sequences, with 46% found just once. Study-wide results and caveats: About 5 TRBV segments occurring more often in patients than controls included TRBV5-6, TRBV5-1 and TRBV20-1. Compared with controls, patients showed significantly lower normalized Chao1 diversity.

Only a few counts were recorded for this clonotype. What it binds is not known. The CDR3 has 10 amino acids. Germline CDR1 is SQVTM and CDR2 is ANQGSEA. V lost 4 bases and J lost 9, with 7 bases in between. The chain is built from TRBV29-1 and TRBJ2-1; D remains unclear. The sequence derives from a girl aged 5-17 years with multiple sclerosis. The sample was blood. CDR3 loop: CSVVWLEQFF. CDR3 coding DNA: TGCAGCGTTGTCTGGCTTGAGCAGTTCTTC.